One sample yielded the 22 T cell receptor beta chains listed below, sequenced in a study of shared clonotypes between healthy human individuals (TCRdb year 2020). Library method: the immunoSEQ multiplex PCR assay. In TCRdb, the immuneACCESS table is reduced to in-frame sequences with V and J assigned. These tables do not hold every clone; where another copy was compared, an unresolved V gene accounts for under half, and the others remain unexplained. This sample comprises around 240,000 clones, just over 65% of them detected only once. The top ten clonotypes cover roughly 10% of the sample. What was sequenced was memory CD4+ T cells sorted from blood. Taken with the paper, the label for cell subset or site translates to: CD45RA-negative fraction. The receptor set was obtained from a man under 40 in good health.

As DNA, the CDR3 is TGTGCCAGCAGCGGGGGACTAGCGGGCGCCACAGATACGCAGTATTTT. Protein sequence: CASSGGLAGATDTQYF. V is TRBV5-4 and J is TRBJ2-3; 12 nucleotides line up with TRBD2. The CDR3 covers 16 residues. With 4 bases clipped from V and 2 bases from J, the junction kept 5 bases outside the gene matches. Germline CDR1 and CDR2: SGHNT and YYREEE (reference sequence).

The genes are TRBV7-8 and TRBJ2-3; D gene uncertain. Germline V gives CDR1 SGHVS, CDR2 FQNEAQ. Trimming took 3 bases from V and 1 from J, leaving 5 bases between them. The CDR3 has 13 residues. DNA for the CDR3: TGTGCCAGCAGCTTGGAACGCACAGATACGCAGTATTTT. This sequence encodes CASSLERTDTQYF.

The sample holds many counts of this clone. V and J are TRBV9 and TRBJ2-7; 8 nucleotides align to TRBD1. The V gene end was trimmed by 4 bases and the J gene end by 3 bases; junction bases not matched to a gene: 6. Per germline, CDR1 SGDLS and CDR2 YYNGEE. The CDR3 has 14 amino acids. In DNA, the CDR3 is TGTGCCAGCAGCTACGGACAGGGAAACTACGAGCAGTACTTC. It translates to CASSYGQGNYEQYF. The full variable domain, with the rest looked up from reference TRBV9 and TRBJ2-7, is DSGVTQTPKHLITATGQRVTLRCSPRSGDLSVYWYQQSLDQGLQFLIQYYNGEERAKGNILERFSAQQFPDLHSELNLSSLELGDSALYFCASSYGQGNYEQYFGPGTRLTVT.

CDR3 region: CASSSWTSGYNEQFF. In DNA, the CDR3 is TGTGCCAGCAGCTCCTGGACTAGCGGCTACAATGAGCAGTTCTTC. This rearrangement joins TRBV11-3 to TRBJ2-1, with 10 nucleotides matching TRBD2. V gave up 4 bases and J gave up 3 bases; unmatched junction bases: 3. Germline V gene sequence: CDR1 SGHNT, CDR2 YENEEA. This CDR3 comprises 15 residues.

Notes on this clone: Its ends do not fully match the called genes, so a read error is possible. As DNA, the CDR3 is TGTGCCAGCTCAACGGAACCGGGCCACCGTTCCTCATTT. It codes for CASSTEPGHRSSF. The V gene is TRBV18, the J gene TRBJ1-1; D is unclear. Germline assignment: CDR1 KGHSH and CDR2 LQKENI. The CDR3 length is 13 residues.

J is TRBJ2-3 and V is TRBV9; D perhaps matches TRBD2 (6 bases). The CDR3 spans 14 residues. V lost 4 bases and J 6 bases, leaving 15 bases between the germline ends. Germline loops: CDR1 SGDLS, CDR2 YYNGEE. The CDR3 DNA reads as TGTGCCAGCAGCCGCCGGGGAGGTGGGGATACGCAGTATTTT. Its translation: CASSRRGGGDTQYF.

This clone occurred a few times. The chain combines TRBV7-2 with TRBJ2-5; no reliable D call. V gave up 5 bases and J gave up 1 base, with 11 bases separating them. This CDR3 contains 14 residues. Germline V lookup: CDR1 SGHTA, CDR2 FQGNSA. CDR3 loop: CASSPIKGQETQYF. In nucleotides, the CDR3 is TGTGCCAGCAGCCCCATCAAGGGCCAAGAGACCCAGTACTTC.

This clone has a handful of counts. The V gene is TRBV15, the J gene TRBJ2-3; 9 bases map to TRBD1. Per germline, CDR1 LNHNV and CDR2 YYDKDF (reference sequence). This CDR3 spans 15 amino acids. J gave up 1 base and V 4 bases, and 3 bases lay outside the gene matches. The CDR3 is CATSKRTGGTDTQYF. In DNA, the CDR3 is TGTGCCACCAGCAAGAGGACAGGGGGCACAGATACGCAGTATTTT.

This clone was seen more than once but under ten times. The V call is TRBV27, the J call TRBJ1-1; possibly TRBD1 for D (5 bases). Germline V CDR1 and CDR2: MNHEY, SMNVEV (reference sequence). CDR3 length equals 14 residues. The germline V and J ends were trimmed by 2 bases and 5 bases, with 12 bases remaining between them. The DNA for the CDR3 is TGTGCCAGCAGTTTAGCAGGGTATTGGACTGAAGCTTTCTTT. Translating gives CASSLAGYWTEAFF.

The count of this clone is one. CDR3: CASSLGTGIREQYF. The CDR3 coding sequence is TGCGCCAGCAGCCTGGGAACAGGGATACGCGAGCAGTACTTC. This rearrangement joins TRBV5-1 to TRBJ2-7; TRBD1 is a possible D gene (6 bases). V was clipped by 4 bases and J by 6 bases, with 17 bases between them. Per the germline V gene, CDR1 is SGHRS and CDR2 is YFSETQ. The CDR3 loop spans 14 amino acids.

This clone was observed at least ten times. The chain employs TRBV28 and TRBJ1-2; TRBD1 is a possible D gene (6 bases). Per the germline V gene, CDR1 is MDHEN and CDR2 is SYDVKM. The CDR3 is 13 residues long. The germline V and J ends were trimmed by 2 bases and 8 bases, with 12 bases remaining between them. CDR3 coding DNA: TGTGCCAGCAGTTTAGCAGGGGCGAGCGGCTACACCTTC. The encoded protein is CASSLAGASGYTF.

The chain uses TRBV5-1 and TRBJ1-4, with a possible D match to TRBD1 (6 bases). Trimming pared 4 bases from V and 7 bases from J, leaving 17 bases between. Looked up from germline, CDR1 is SGHRS and CDR2 is YFSETQ. This CDR3 comprises 15 residues. The DNA of the CDR3 is TGCGCCAGCAGCCCCACGGGGGGGGCGAGTGAAAAACTGTTTTTT. Its protein is CASSPTGGASEKLFF. Drawing the rest from reference TRBV5-1 and TRBJ1-4, the complete variable domain is KAGVTQTPRYLIKTRGQQVTLSCSPISGHRSVSWYQQTPGQGLQFLFEYFSETQRNKGNFPGRFSGRQFSNSRSEMNVSTLELGDSALYLCASSPTGGASEKLFFGSGTQLSVL.

The chain has TRBV15 and TRBJ2-1; 11 bases are shared with TRBD2. This CDR3 region has 15 residues. Germline CDR1 is LNHNV and CDR2 is YYDKDF (reference sequence). After removal of 8 bases from V and 9 bases from J, the junction contained 12 bases not matched to a gene. The CDR3 loop is CATRSVAGGPFEQFF. CDR3 bases: TGTGCCACCCGCTCGGTAGCGGGAGGGCCTTTTGAGCAGTTCTTC.

The chain joins TRBV5-5 to TRBJ2-1; D may be TRBD2 (5 bases). The V gene's germline CDR1 is SGHKS and CDR2 YYEKEE (reference sequence). Trimming stripped 10 bases from V and 0 bases from J, with 17 bases between. The CDR3 is 15 residues long. The CDR3 sequence: CACLWGASSYNEQFF. CDR3 sequence (DNA): TGTGCCTGTCTTTGGGGAGCTAGCTCCTACAATGAGCAGTTCTTC.

The rearrangement joins TRBV7-2 to TRBJ2-3; a weak D match, TRBD1 (6 bases). From germline, CDR1 is SGHTA and CDR2 FQGNSA. Trimming took off 0 bases at V and 0 bases at J, with 10 bases between the two ends. The CDR3 contains 16 residues. The CDR3 nucleotides are TGTGCCAGCAGCTTAGCCCGGACAGCGAGCACAGATACGCAGTATTTT. As protein: CASSLARTASTDTQYF.

The chain uses TRBV7-2 and TRBJ2-7; TRBD1 agrees at 9 bases. Germline lookup yields CDR1 SGHTA and CDR2 FQGNSA. This CDR3 contains 14 residues. With V trimmed by 4 bases and J by 2 bases, 3 bases remained unmatched. CDR3 in amino acids: CASSSGQGPYEQYF. CDR3 bases: TGTGCCAGCAGCTCGGGACAGGGCCCCTACGAGCAGTACTTC.

In the case of this clone: An end of the junction differs from the germline gene, which may be a read error. The J gene is TRBJ1-1, the V gene TRBV6-1, with TRBD1 matching 10 bases. There are 12 residues in the CDR3. CDR1 MNHNS and CDR2 SASEGT come from the germline V gene. CDR3 region: CASGDRGLQAFF. As DNA, the CDR3 is TGTGCCAGCGGTGACAGGGGGCTCCAAGCTTTCTTT.

The CDR3 sequence is CASSLSPSMETQYF. DNA for the CDR3: TGTGCCAGCAGTTTATCACCCTCGATGGAGACCCAGTACTTC. This chain connects TRBV28 to TRBJ2-5, with unresolved D. V was trimmed by 1 base and J by 5 bases, leaving 11 bases between them. The CDR3 sequence is 14 residues long. Germline V CDR1 and CDR2: MDHEN, SYDVKM.

The chain is built from TRBV7-7 and TRBJ2-5; TRBD1 aligns across 7 bases. Germline V gene data show CDR1 as SSHAT and CDR2 as FNYEAQ (reference sequence). The junction had 7 bases not matched to a gene; V was cut back by 5 bases and J by 4 bases. This CDR3 is built from 14 residues. The CDR3: CASSPTGAGETQYF. As DNA, the CDR3 is TGTGCCAGCAGCCCAACAGGGGCAGGAGAGACCCAGTACTTC.

This clone was counted many times. This chain connects TRBV2 to TRBJ2-5; D perhaps matches TRBD1 (5 bases). Germline assignment: CDR1 SNHLY and CDR2 FYNNEI. The V gene lost 8 bases and the J gene lost 2 bases, with 24 bases spanning the gap. CDR3 length: 17 residues. CDR3 amino acids: CASSVPGPRVKQETQYF. CDR3 in DNA: TGTGCCAGCTCCGTCCCGGGCCCCAGGGTTAAACAAGAGACCCAGTACTTC.

The rearrangement uses TRBV19 and TRBJ2-7, with 9 bases aligning to TRBD1. The junction had 0 bases not matched to a gene; V was cut back by 4 bases and J by 5 bases. The CDR3 length is 12 residues. The germline V gene has CDR1 LNHDA and CDR2 SQIVND (reference sequence). This CDR3 reads CASSRQGDEQYF. The CDR3 DNA sequence: TGTGCCAGTAGTAGACAGGGGGACGAGCAGTACTTC.

This chain links TRBV7-2 with TRBJ2-7, with D possibly matching TRBD1 (5 bases). V was cut by 4 bases and J by 6 bases, with 16 bases left in between. This CDR3 region has 14 residues. Germline V gives CDR1 SGHTA, CDR2 FQGNSA. CDR3 bases: TGTGCCAGCAGCTCCCTCGACAGACTGGGCGAGCAGTACTTC. Its translation: CASSSLDRLGEQYF.